This T cell receptor (beta chain) appears in the sequencing data of a study of blood T cell repertoires in COVID-19. TCRdb keeps only in-frame clones here, not all; method: immunoSEQ multiplex PCR. This repertoire shows approximately 490,000 clones, 75% to 90% found once; its top ten account for 0.7%. V was pared by 4 bases and J by 4 bases, with 17 bases between. The CDR3 spans 16 residues. Germline assignment: CDR1 SGHRS and CDR2 YFSETQ. The sequence derives from a young woman who had recovered from COVID-19. The sample comprised PBMCs or T cells enriched from blood (not recorded which). The chain has TRBV5-1 and TRBJ2-2, with a possible D match to TRBD2 (6 bases). CDR3: CASSPPAGPITGELFF. The CDR3 DNA follows: TGCGCCAGCAGCCCCCCGGCGGGACCGATCACCGGGGAGCTGTTTTTT.